Listed here is a single TCR beta chain. Its cognate antigen is unknown. Sequencing was performed with immunoSEQ multiplex PCR; in TCRdb, only in-frame clones are kept and a portion is missing. This table holds about 77,000 clones, roughly 85% found once. This CDR3 contains 17 residues. The V segment lost 1 base and the J segment 10 bases; nucleotides outside the gene matches: 14. Germline assignment: CDR1 SGHTA and CDR2 FQGNSA. This sample is part of a study of radiation and T cells in renal cell carcinoma. Study outcomes and limitations: Pretreatment tumor biopsies were lacking, so baseline clonotypes are unknown. Top tumor clonotypes rose in blood 2 weeks post-radiation, then contracted.

Time point given: blood 4 weeks post-SBRT, at nephrectomy. Regarding treatment: 15 Gy SBRT to primary tumor, nephrectomy 4 weeks later. This material consisted of blood, taken from a patient whose treatment included radiotherapy and nephrectomy. This TCR was sampled from a woman aged 55-70 years with renal cell carcinoma. This chain connects TRBV7-2 to TRBJ2-1, with 9 bases fitting TRBD2. The CDR3 nucleotides read TGTGCCAGCAGCTTAGTTCGGGGGCTAGCGGGGAGCCCAGAGCAGTTCTTC. Protein product: CASSLVRGLAGSPEQFF.